This T cell receptor (beta chain) came from a study of tumor and adjacent non-tumor tissue in lung cancer. Study details: The patients, approximately nine men and four to six women, were roughly 31 to 80 with stage I to III disease. Regarding the study as a whole: Tumor tissue had significantly higher TCR diversity than normal lung. Tumor repertoires had a smaller top 100 clone share than normal lung.

The CDR3 loop spans 14 amino acids. CDR1 is LNHDA, CDR2 SQIVND, per germline (reference sequence). Remarks on this clonotype: Its antigen is unidentified. Germline is not matched at one junction end, which may reflect a read error.

No cell sorting was done before RNA was extracted from the tissue. Three rounds of nested PCR, following a modified ARM-PCR protocol, produced the TCRbeta library. Each CDR3 protein gets one entry after TCRdb re-called the multiplex PCR reads with MiXCR. The repertoire holds 120,000 or so distinct CDR3 sequences, around three fifths seen once, with roughly 13% in the top ten. This TCR came from a man aged 25-40 years with non-small cell lung cancer. The genes are TRBV19 and TRBJ2-7; 8 bases agree with TRBD1. The sequencing sample was made of lung tumor tissue. CDR3 protein: CASSDQGAVGEHYF. The DNA for the CDR3 is TGTGCCAGTAGCGACCAGGGGGCGGTCGGCGAGCACTACTTC. The entire variable domain, with the rest obtained from reference TRBV19 and TRBJ2-7, is as follows: DGGITQSPKYLFRKEGQNVTLSCEQNLNHDAMYWYRQDPGQGLRLIYYSQIVNDFQKGDIAEGYSVSREKKESFPLTVTSAQKNPTAFYLCASSDQGAVGEHYFGPGTRLTVT.